This is a list of T cell receptor beta chains from one sample in a study of blood T cell repertoires in COVID-19. Assay used: immunoSEQ multiplex PCR; TCRdb lists only in-frame clones, some missing. The sample consists of approximately 100,000 clones, 70% to 85% of them appearing once. Source material: peripheral blood. These receptor sequences come from a human donor in a cohort sampled during active COVID-19. Both conserved end residues are part of each CDR3. D genes are given only for firm matches. For some rows the clone size is stated as once, few or many, or as a class when expanded; others skip it.

V gene: TRBV9
D gene: TRBD2
J gene: TRBJ2-3
clone size: .
CDR3 protein: CASTPGLETDTQYF
CDR3 DNA: TGTGCCAGCACTCCGGGACTAGAAACAGATACGCAGTATTTT

V gene: TRBV7-9
D gene: TRBD2
J gene: TRBJ2-3
clone size: .
CDR3 protein: CASSLGLAGATSTDTQYF
CDR3 DNA: TGTGCCAGCAGCTTAGGACTAGCGGGGGCGACGAGCACAGATACGCAGTATTTT

V gene: TRBV6-6
D gene: .
J gene: TRBJ1-1
clone size: .
CDR3 protein: CASSSSTGVTEAFF
CDR3 DNA: .

V gene: TRBV4-3
D gene: .
J gene: TRBJ1-6
clone size: once
CDR3 protein: CASSQGRRLRNNSPLHF
CDR3 DNA: TGCGCCAGCAGCCAAGGGCGTCGGTTGAGGAACAATTCACCCCTCCACTTT

V gene: TRBV5-4
D gene: .
J gene: TRBJ1-4
clone size: .
CDR3 protein: CASSSLPRATNEKLFF
CDR3 DNA: TGTGCCAGCAGCTCACTCCCACGTGCAACTAATGAAAAACTGTTTTTT

V gene: TRBV27
D gene: TRBD2
J gene: TRBJ2-7
clone size: .
CDR3 protein: CASSPYSSGRAYEQYF
CDR3 DNA: TGTGCCAGCAGTCCATACTCCAGCGGGAGAGCCTACGAGCAGTACTTC

V gene: TRBV2
D gene: TRBD2
J gene: TRBJ2-7
clone size: .
CDR3 protein: CASSGHSGRTYEQYF
CDR3 DNA: TGTGCCAGCAGTGGCCATAGCGGGAGGACATACGAGCAGTACTTC

V gene: TRBV2
D gene: .
J gene: TRBJ2-7
clone size: once
CDR3 protein: CASNFWTVGYEQYF
CDR3 DNA: TGTGCCAGCAACTTTTGGACAGTTGGCTACGAGCAGTACTTC

V gene: TRBV5-1
D gene: TRBD1
J gene: TRBJ2-1
clone size: .
CDR3 protein: CASSLAPAQDRANEQFF
CDR3 DNA: TGCGCCAGCAGCTTGGCCCCCGCCCAGGACAGGGCCAATGAGCAGTTCTTC

V gene: TRBV7-8
D gene: .
J gene: TRBJ1-2
clone size: .
CDR3 protein: CASSLGLGYGYTF
CDR3 DNA: TGTGCCAGCAGCTTAGGTTTGGGCTACGGCTACACCTTC

V gene: TRBV15
D gene: .
J gene: TRBJ1-1
clone size: .
CDR3 protein: CATSRPDPGGTEAFF
CDR3 DNA: TGTGCCACCAGCAGACCAGATCCGGGGGGGACTGAAGCTTTCTTT

V gene: TRBV7-9
D gene: TRBD1
J gene: TRBJ2-1
clone size: .
CDR3 protein: CASSFRGRLADEQFF
CDR3 DNA: TGTGCCAGCAGCTTTAGGGGGCGCCTAGCTGACGAGCAGTTCTTC

V gene: TRBV5-6
D gene: .
J gene: TRBJ2-3
clone size: .
CDR3 protein: CASSFPEGADTQYF
CDR3 DNA: TGTGCCAGCAGCTTCCCGGAGGGCGCAGATACGCAGTATTTT

V gene: TRBV5-4
D gene: .
J gene: TRBJ2-7
clone size: .
CDR3 protein: CASSLGHANYEQYF
CDR3 DNA: TGTGCCAGCAGCCTGGGACACGCCAACTACGAGCAGTACTTC